This T cell receptor beta chain appears in the sequencing data of a study of OX40 agonist ivuxolimab in advanced cancers. Trimming left V 5 bases short and J 0 bases short, with 10 bases between. The CDR3 contains 14 residues. Per germline, CDR1 SGHRS and CDR2 YFSETQ. Only in-frame clones appear in the TCRdb table, and some are missing; sequencing was by immunoSEQ multiplex PCR. This repertoire shows fewer than 40,000 clones, 60% to 85% found once; its top ten account for around 13%. Study observations and caveats: CD4+ and CD8+ blood T cells expanded clonally by week 6 at 0.1 to 3.0 mg/kg.

Points on this clone: Its antigen is unknown.

J is TRBJ2-3 and V is TRBV5-1, with D possibly TRBD2 on 5 matching bases. This specimen was CD4+ or CD8+ T cells sorted from blood, taken in a trial of the OX40 agonist ivuxolimab. This TCR was sampled from an adult with an advanced solid tumor such as melanoma, head and neck, liver or kidney cancer. The chain's CDR3 is CASRIEGSTDTQYF. CDR3 DNA sequence: TGCGCCAGCAGAATCGAGGGCAGCACAGATACGCAGTATTTT.